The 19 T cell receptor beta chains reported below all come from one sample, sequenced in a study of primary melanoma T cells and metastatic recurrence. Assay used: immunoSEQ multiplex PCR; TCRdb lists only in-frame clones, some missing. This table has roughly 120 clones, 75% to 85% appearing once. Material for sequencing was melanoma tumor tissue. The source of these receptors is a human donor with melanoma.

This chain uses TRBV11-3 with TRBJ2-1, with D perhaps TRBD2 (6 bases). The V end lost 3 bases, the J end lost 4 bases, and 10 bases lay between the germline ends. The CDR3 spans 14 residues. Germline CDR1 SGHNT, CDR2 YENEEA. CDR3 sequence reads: CASSLAGPYNEQFF. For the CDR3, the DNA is TGTGCCAGCAGCTTGGCGGGACCGTACAATGAGCAGTTCTTC.

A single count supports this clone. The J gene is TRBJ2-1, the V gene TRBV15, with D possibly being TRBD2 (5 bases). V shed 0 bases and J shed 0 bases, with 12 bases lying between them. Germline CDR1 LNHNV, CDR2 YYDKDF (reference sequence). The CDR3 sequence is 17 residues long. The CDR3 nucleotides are TGTGCCACCAGCAGAGATAGGACTTTCAGCTCCTACAATGAGCAGTTCTTC. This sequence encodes CATSRDRTFSSYNEQFF.

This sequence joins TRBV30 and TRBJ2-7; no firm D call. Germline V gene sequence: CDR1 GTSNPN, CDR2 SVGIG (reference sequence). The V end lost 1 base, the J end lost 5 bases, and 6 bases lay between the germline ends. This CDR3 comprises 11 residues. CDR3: CAWSGLNEQYF. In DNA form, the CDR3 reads TGTGCCTGGAGTGGGCTCAACGAGCAGTACTTC.

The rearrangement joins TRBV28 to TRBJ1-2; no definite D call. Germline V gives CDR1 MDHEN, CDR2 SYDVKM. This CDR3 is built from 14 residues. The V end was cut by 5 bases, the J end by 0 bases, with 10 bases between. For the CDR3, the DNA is TGTGCCAGCAGTAAAGCTCCAGCTAACTATGGCTACACCTTC. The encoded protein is CASSKAPANYGYTF.

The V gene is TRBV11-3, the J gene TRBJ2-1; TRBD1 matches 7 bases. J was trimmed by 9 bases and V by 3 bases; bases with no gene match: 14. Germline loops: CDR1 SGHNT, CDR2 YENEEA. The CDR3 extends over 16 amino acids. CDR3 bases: TGTGCCAGCAGCTTGCCGCGGCAGCCCCCAGGGGGTGAGCAGTTCTTC. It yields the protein CASSLPRQPPGGEQFF.

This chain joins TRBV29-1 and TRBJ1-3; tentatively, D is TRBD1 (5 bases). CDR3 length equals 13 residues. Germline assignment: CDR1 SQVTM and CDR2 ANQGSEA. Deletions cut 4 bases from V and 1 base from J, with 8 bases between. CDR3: CSVAEGSGNTIYF. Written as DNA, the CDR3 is TGCAGCGTTGCGGAGGGGTCTGGAAACACCATATATTTT. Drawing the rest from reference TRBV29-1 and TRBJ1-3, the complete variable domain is SAVISQKPSRDICQRGTSLTIQCQVDSQVTMMFWYRQQPGQSLTLIATANQGSEATYESGFVIDKFPISRPNLTFSTLTVSNMSPEDSSIYLCSVAEGSGNTIYFGEGSWLTVV.

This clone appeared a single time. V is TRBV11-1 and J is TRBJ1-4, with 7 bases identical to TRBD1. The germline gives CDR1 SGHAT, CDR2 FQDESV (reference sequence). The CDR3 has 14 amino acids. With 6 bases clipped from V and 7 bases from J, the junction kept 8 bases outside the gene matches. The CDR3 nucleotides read TGTGCCAGCAGACCCAAGGGGGCAGGTGAAAAACTGTTTTTT. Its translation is CASRPKGAGEKLFF.

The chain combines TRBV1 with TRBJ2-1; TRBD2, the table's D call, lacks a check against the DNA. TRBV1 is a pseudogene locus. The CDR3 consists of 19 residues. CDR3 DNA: TGCGCCAGCAGCCCAGTTACCTTTGCAGCGGGAGTAAAAGTCAATGAGCAGTTCTTC. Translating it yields CASSPVTFAAGVKVNEQFF.

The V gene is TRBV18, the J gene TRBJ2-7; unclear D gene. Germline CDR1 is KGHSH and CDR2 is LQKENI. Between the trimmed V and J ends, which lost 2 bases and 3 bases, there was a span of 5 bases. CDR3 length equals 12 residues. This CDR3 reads CASSPGGYEQYF. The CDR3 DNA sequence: TGTGCCAGCTCACCAGGCGGCTACGAGCAGTACTTC.

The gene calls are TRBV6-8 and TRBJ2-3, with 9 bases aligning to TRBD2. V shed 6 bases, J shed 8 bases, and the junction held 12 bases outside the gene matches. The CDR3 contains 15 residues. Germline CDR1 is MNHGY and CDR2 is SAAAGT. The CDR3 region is CASRASGVPWGTQYF. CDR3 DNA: TGTGCCAGCAGGGCTAGCGGGGTCCCATGGGGTACGCAGTATTTT.

CDR3 protein: CASSKARLATHEQFF. In nucleotides, the CDR3 is TGTGCCAGCAGCAAAGCCAGACTTGCTACCCATGAGCAGTTCTTC. This sequence joins TRBV14 and TRBJ2-1; D ambiguous. This CDR3 region has 15 residues. The V gene lost 5 bases and the J gene lost 8 bases, with 19 bases spanning the gap. Germline-derived CDR1 and CDR2 are SGHDN and FVKESK. Combining the CDR3 with reference TRBV14 and TRBJ2-1 gives the whole variable domain EAGVTQFPSHSVIEKGQTVTLRCDPISGHDNLYWYRRVMGKEIKFLLHFVKESKQDESGMPNNRFLAERTGGTYSTLKVQPAELEDSGVYFCASSKARLATHEQFFGPGTRLTVL.

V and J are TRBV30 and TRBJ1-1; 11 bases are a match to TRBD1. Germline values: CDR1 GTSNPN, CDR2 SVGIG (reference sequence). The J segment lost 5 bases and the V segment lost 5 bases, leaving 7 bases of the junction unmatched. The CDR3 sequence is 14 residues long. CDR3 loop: CAWVPGTGGTEAFF. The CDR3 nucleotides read TGTGCCTGGGTCCCCGGGACAGGGGGGACTGAAGCTTTCTTT. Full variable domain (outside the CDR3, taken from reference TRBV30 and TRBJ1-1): SQTIHQWPATLVQPVGSPLSLECTVEGTSNPNLYWYRQAAGRGLQLLFYSVGIGQISSEVPQNLSASRPQDRQFILSSKKLLLSDSGFYLCAWVPGTGGTEAFFGQGTRLTVV.

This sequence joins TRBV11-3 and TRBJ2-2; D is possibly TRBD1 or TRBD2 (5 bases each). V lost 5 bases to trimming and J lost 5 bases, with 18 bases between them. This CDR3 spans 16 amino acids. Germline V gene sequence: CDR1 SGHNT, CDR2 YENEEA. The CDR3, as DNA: TGTGCCAGCAGCCAAGGGGACGGACTGGAGACCGGGGAGCTGTTTTTT. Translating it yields CASSQGDGLETGELFF.

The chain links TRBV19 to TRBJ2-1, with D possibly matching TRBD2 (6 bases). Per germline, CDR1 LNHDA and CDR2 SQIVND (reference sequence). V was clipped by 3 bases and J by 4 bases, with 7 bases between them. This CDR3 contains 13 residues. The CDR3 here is CASSMDYYNEQFF. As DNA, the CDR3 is TGTGCCAGTAGTATGGACTATTACAATGAGCAGTTCTTC.

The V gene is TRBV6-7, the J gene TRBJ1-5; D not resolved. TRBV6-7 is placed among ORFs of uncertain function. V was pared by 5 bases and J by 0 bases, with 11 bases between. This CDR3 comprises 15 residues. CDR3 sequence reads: CASSEERNSNQPQHF. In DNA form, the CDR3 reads TGTGCCAGCAGTGAAGAACGGAATAGCAATCAGCCCCAGCATTTT.

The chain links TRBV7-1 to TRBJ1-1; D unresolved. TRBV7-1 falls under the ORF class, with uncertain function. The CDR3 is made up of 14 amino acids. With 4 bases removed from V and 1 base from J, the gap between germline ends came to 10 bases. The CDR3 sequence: CASSLAGRNTEAFF. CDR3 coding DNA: TGTGCCAGCAGCTTGGCTGGGAGGAACACTGAAGCTTTCTTT.

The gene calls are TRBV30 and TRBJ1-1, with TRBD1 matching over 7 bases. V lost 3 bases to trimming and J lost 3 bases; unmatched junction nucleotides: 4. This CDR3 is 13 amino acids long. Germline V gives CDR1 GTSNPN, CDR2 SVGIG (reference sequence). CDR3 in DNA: TGTGCCTGGAGCTTGCAGGGGGACACTGAAGCTTTCTTT. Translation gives CAWSLQGDTEAFF.

The CDR3: CASSFTGGWETQYF. CDR3 nucleotide sequence: TGTGCCAGCAGTTTTACAGGGGGCTGGGAGACCCAGTACTTC. The chain carries TRBV6-7 and TRBJ2-5, with 9 bases fitting TRBD1. TRBV6-7 is an open reading frame, and its role is uncertain. CDR3 length: 14 residues. Trimming at V came to 4 bases and at J to 5 bases, leaving 5 bases not matched to a gene.

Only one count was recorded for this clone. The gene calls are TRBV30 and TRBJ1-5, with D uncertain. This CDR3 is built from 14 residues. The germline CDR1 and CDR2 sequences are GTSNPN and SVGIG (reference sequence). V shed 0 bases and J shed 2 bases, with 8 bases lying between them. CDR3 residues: CAWSVGTGNQPQHF. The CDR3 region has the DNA TGTGCCTGGAGTGTAGGCACAGGCAATCAGCCCCAGCATTTT.